Here is one T cell receptor (beta chain) with its context. This entry is derived from a study of blood T cell repertoires in COVID-19. Study background: Collection of acute and convalescent COVID-19 samples took place in the United States, Italy and Spain. Nucleic acid was either cDNA or gDNA, and it came from T cells, B-cell-depleted T cells, or PBMCs.

This CDR3 contains 16 residues. Looked up from germline, CDR1 is SGHTA and CDR2 is FQGTGA. V was pared by 5 bases and J by 5 bases, with 21 bases between. How the authors handled the data: Reference gene primer amplification gave estimated nucleated cell counts. TCRdb's copy holds only in-frame clones and misses some; the assay was immunoSEQ multiplex PCR. V and J calls and clone size are given by that table; D and trimming were obtained from the DNA. The sample yields 180,000 or so clones, about 83% seen once. The source material was peripheral blood. The chain links TRBV7-3 to TRBJ2-5; D is perhaps TRBD1 (7 bases). The TCR was taken from a man in his late teens or twenties with active or convalescent COVID-19. CDR3 sequence: CASSRDRAGGRETQYF. The CDR3 DNA sequence: TGTGCCAGCAGCCGTGACAGGGCCGGGGGCAGGGAGACCCAGTACTTC.